The following is a TCR beta chain sequence with its context. What it binds is not known. The data were obtained in a study of cytomegalovirus exposure and HLA in healthy donors. Study overall: A previous analysis identified 95 million to 130 million unique TCR beta sequences derived from approximately 190 million T cells. Findings and limits, study-wide: About 87% or about 30% of the time was how often most TCR beta V segments were productive, according to an earlier analysis.

This CDR3 comprises 15 residues. CDR1 and CDR2 from the germline V gene are SGDLS and YYNGEE. V shed 3 bases, J shed 6 bases, and the junction held 7 bases outside the gene matches. Both 60 Vbeta primers and 13 Jbeta primers went into the PCR. The method was immunoSEQ multiplex PCR; TCRdb's version includes in-frame clones alone and lacks a portion of them. The table includes roughly 230,000 clones, around four fifths detected once. The receptor was derived from a boy younger than 18 in good health and CMV-seronegative. The V and J genes are TRBV9 and TRBJ2-2; 8 bases agree with TRBD2. The source material was PBMCs. DNA of the CDR3: TGTGCCAGCAGCGAGACGGGAGGGCCGGCCGGGGAGCTGTTTTTT. Translation: CASSETGGPAGELFF.